Shown below are 17 T cell receptor beta chains from a single sample sequenced in a study of molecular identifiers for immune sequencing clone quantification. In TCRdb, the PCR reads were re-called with MiXCR into one record per CDR3 protein. Of about 500,000 distinct CDR3 sequences in the sample, around 23% are singletons; the top ten hold under 0.85%. Sequenced input: naive CD8+ T cells from blood, with Jurkat cell RNA spiked in. Subset in this sample: FACS-sorted CD8+CD4-CCR7+CD45RA+ naive T cells. All receptors come from a human donor in good health. Some libraries in this study had Jurkat cell RNA spiked in.

In the case of this clonotype: The junction departs from germline at one end; a sequencing error may be responsible. The chain uses TRBV27 and TRBJ2-3, with TRBD2 matching 8 bases. The V gene's germline CDR1 is MNHEY and CDR2 SMNVEV (reference sequence). This CDR3 is 15 amino acids long. Here the CDR3 DNA reads TGTGCCAGCAGACTCGGACTAGCTGTCGCAGATACGCAGTGTTTT. This encodes CASRLGLAVADTQCF.

V and J are TRBV9 and TRBJ2-7, with 11 nucleotides matching TRBD1. Germline assignment: CDR1 SGDLS and CDR2 YYNGEE. Trimming cost V 3 bases and J 7 bases; bases outside gene matches: 9. This CDR3 contains 15 residues. The DNA for the CDR3 is TGTGCCAGCAGCGCCTCCCCCGGGACAGGGGGTGAGCAGTACTTC. Protein sequence: CASSASPGTGGEQYF. Full variable domain (remainder filled in from reference TRBV9 and TRBJ2-7): DSGVTQTPKHLITATGQRVTLRCSPRSGDLSVYWYQQSLDQGLQFLIQYYNGEERAKGNILERFSAQQFPDLHSELNLSSLELGDSALYFCASSASPGTGGEQYFGPGTRLTVT.

Note on this clonotype: It may be a read error: a sequence one base away is much more abundant. The rearrangement uses TRBV9 and TRBJ1-1; no clear D gene. Germline-derived CDR1 and CDR2 are SGDLS and YYNGEE. This CDR3 region has 13 residues. The CDR3 DNA sequence: TGTGCCCGCAGCCCTCAATTGAGAACTGAAGCTTTCTTT. Protein sequence: CARSPQLRTEAFF.

To note about this clonotype: This may arise from a read error, as a much more abundant clone is one base away. This rearrangement joins TRBV27 to TRBJ1-2, with 7 bases aligning to TRBD1. In germline, CDR1 is MNHEY, CDR2 SMNVEV (reference sequence). The CDR3 has 16 amino acids. CDR3 bases: TGTGCCAGCAGTTGGGGACAGCTCTCAGATTGGCATGGCCACACCTTC. Amino acids: CASSWGQLSDWHGHTF.

This clonotype was observed many times. J is TRBJ1-2 and V is TRBV5-6; the D gene is possibly TRBD1 (5 bases). Looked up from germline, CDR1 is SGHDT and CDR2 is YYEEEE. This CDR3 has 14 amino acids. The V end lost 0 bases, the J end lost 8 bases, and 14 bases lay between the germline ends. Here the CDR3 DNA reads TGTGCCAGCAGCTTGGAGACAGTATGGGCCGGCTACACCTTC. It codes for CASSLETVWAGYTF.

The CDR3 nucleotides are TGCGCCAGCAGCCAAGATACGCCTAGCGGGCACAATGAGCAGTTCTTC. This codes for CASSQDTPSGHNEQFF. The chain carries TRBV4-3 and TRBJ2-1; TRBD2 matches at 8 bases. From germline, CDR1 is LGHNA and CDR2 YSLEER. V was pared by 0 bases and J by 5 bases, with 6 bases of the junction left unmatched. The CDR3 has 16 residues.

This clonotype has only a few counts. The chain couples TRBV30 to TRBJ2-7; 9 bases are shared with TRBD1. V trimming: 5 bases; J trimming: 4 bases; junction bases outside the gene matches: 6. This CDR3 has 13 residues. CDR1 is GTSNPN and CDR2 is SVGIG in the germline V gene (reference sequence). The CDR3 here is CAWETGGAYEQYF. As DNA, the CDR3 is TGTGCCTGGGAAACAGGGGGCGCATACGAGCAGTACTTC.

V is TRBV27 and J is TRBJ2-3; D may be TRBD1 (6 bases). Per the germline V gene, CDR1 is MNHEY and CDR2 is SMNVEV (reference sequence). Trimming stripped 2 bases from V and 2 bases from J, with 14 bases between. The CDR3 runs to 16 residues. CDR3 sequence reads: CASSLRGHPITDTQYF. In DNA form, the CDR3 reads TGTGCCAGCAGTTTAAGGGGACACCCAATCACAGATACGCAGTATTTT.

This clonotype appeared a few times. V gene TRBV2 combines with J gene TRBJ2-5, with D hard to call. The CDR3 runs 14 residues. CDR1 SNHLY and CDR2 FYNNEI come from the germline V gene. V was trimmed by 8 bases and J by 1 base, leaving 14 bases between them. CDR3 sequence: CASGTGRIQETQYF. CDR3 sequence (DNA): TGTGCCAGCGGCACGGGCAGGATCCAAGAGACCCAGTACTTC.

Regarding this clonotype: A much larger clone differs from this one at a single base, so this may be a read error. V gene TRBV14 combines with J gene TRBJ2-5; D unresolved. Germline CDR1 and CDR2: SGHDN and FVKESK. Trimming stripped 3 bases from V and 3 bases from J, with 20 bases between. This CDR3 is 17 amino acids long. CDR3 in amino acids: CASSHGFRSVRKETQYF. The CDR3 DNA reads TGTGCCAGCAGCCACGGGTTCCGCAGCGTGCGGAAAGAGACCCAGTACTTC.

Concerning this clonotype itself: A read error is possible here, since a much larger clone lies one base away. The chain links TRBV7-9 to TRBJ1-2, with D possibly TRBD1 on 5 matching bases. The CDR3 covers 14 residues. Germline V gene data show CDR1 as SEHNR and CDR2 as FQNEAQ (reference sequence). For the CDR3, the DNA is TGTGCCGGCAGCTCCCGACAGTTATACTATGGCTACACCTTC. It codes for CAGSSRQLYYGYTF.

There are many counts of this clonotype. The chain joins TRBV4-1 to TRBJ2-3, with D possibly TRBD2 on 6 matching bases. This CDR3 comprises 17 residues. V shed 0 bases and J shed 0 bases, with 13 bases lying between them. Germline CDR1 and CDR2: MGHRA and YSYEKL. In nucleotides, the CDR3 is TGCGCCAGCAGCCAAGACGTAAGCGGGTATAGCACAGATACGCAGTATTTT. Translation: CASSQDVSGYSTDTQYF.

In this sample, this clonotype turned up many times. This chain uses TRBV20-1 with TRBJ2-3; possibly TRBD2 for D (7 bases). The length of the CDR3 is 17 residues. Germline CDR1 is DFQATT and CDR2 is SNEGSKA (reference sequence). V was pared by 1 base and J by 1 base, with 18 bases between. CDR3 DNA: TGCAGTGCTAGAGGGGGGGGCGGCTGGGACGGCACAGATACGCAGTATTTT. Protein product: CSARGGGGWDGTDTQYF.

This chain uses TRBV7-9 with TRBJ2-1; weak D call: TRBD1 (5 bases). The CDR3 runs 17 residues. V was clipped by 5 bases and J by 7 bases, with 24 bases between them. Germline values: CDR1 SEHNR, CDR2 FQNEAQ (reference sequence). The chain's CDR3 is CASSGAYTRNATNEQFF. CDR3 nucleotides: TGTGCCAGCAGCGGGGCTTACACTCGGAACGCGACGAATGAGCAGTTCTTC.

This clonotype was detected ten times or more. The chain employs TRBV5-1 and TRBJ2-5; the D is unclear. V was trimmed by 0 bases and J by 5 bases, leaving 20 bases between them. CDR1 SGHRS and CDR2 YFSETQ come from the germline V gene. The length of the CDR3 is 17 residues. Here the CDR3 reads CASSLAILGPTSETQYF. The CDR3 DNA reads TGCGCCAGCAGCTTGGCTATATTAGGCCCTACCTCGGAGACCCAGTACTTC.

The sample holds many counts of this clonotype. The rearrangement uses TRBV12-3 or TRBV12-4 and TRBJ2-7; the match to TRBD2 covers 10 bases. Trimming took 7 bases from V and 4 from J; bases not matched to a gene: 4. This CDR3 contains 13 residues. This CDR3 is CASTEAGGYEQYF. CDR3 in DNA: TGTGCCAGCACCGAAGCGGGAGGGTACGAGCAGTACTTC.

This clonotype was picked up a small number of times. The chain joins TRBV15 to TRBJ1-4; a possible D gene is TRBD1 (5 bases). The CDR3 loop spans 13 amino acids. In germline, CDR1 is LNHNV, CDR2 YYDKDF (reference sequence). V was pared by 5 bases and J by 8 bases, with 12 bases between. The CDR3 protein is CATSQEKGEKLFF. DNA for the CDR3: TGTGCCACCAGCCAGGAAAAGGGGGAAAAACTGTTTTTT.